This T cell receptor beta chain was obtained from a study of control samples from healthy donors and cancer patients. Measured with immunoSEQ multiplex PCR; TCRdb has only the in-frame clones, and not every one. The data show about 120,000 clones, more than 70% seen once. This CDR3 is 16 amino acids long. Trimming took off 4 bases at V and 0 bases at J, with 16 bases between the two ends. The germline gives CDR1 MNHEY, CDR2 SMNVEV (reference sequence). The TCR sequence derives from a woman between 65 and 79 years old in good health. Sequencing was carried out using blood. The rearrangement joins TRBV27 to TRBJ2-7; D possibly uses TRBD1 or TRBD2 (5 bases each). The CDR3 is CASSSAGTASSYEQYF. The CDR3 coding sequence is TGTGCCAGCAGTTCCGCCGGGACGGCAAGCTCCTACGAGCAGTACTTC.